This T cell receptor beta chain appears in the sequencing data of a study of T-cell memory formation after mild COVID-19. V trimming: 5 bases; J trimming: 0 bases; junction bases outside the gene matches: 17. From germline, CDR1 is MNHEY and CDR2 SVGAGI. The CDR3 is 22 residues long. TCRdb recomputed calls from the 5' RACE reads with MiXCR, one row per CDR3 protein. The sample lists approximately 500,000 distinct CDR3 sequences, roughly 25% occurring once. This clonotype was recorded at least ten times. Source material: PBMCs or a T cell subset sorted from them (not recorded which). V is TRBV6-5 and J is TRBJ2-6; 12 bases agree with TRBD1. The TCR sequence derives from an adult woman who had mild COVID-19 (a few samples of this study predate the infection). Cell type and time point are not known. CDR3 nucleotide sequence: TGTGCCAGCAGTACAAACGATCCCCGGGACAGGGGGCGATTCTCTGGGGCCAACGTCCTGACTTTC. This gives the protein CASSTNDPRDRGRFSGANVLTF.